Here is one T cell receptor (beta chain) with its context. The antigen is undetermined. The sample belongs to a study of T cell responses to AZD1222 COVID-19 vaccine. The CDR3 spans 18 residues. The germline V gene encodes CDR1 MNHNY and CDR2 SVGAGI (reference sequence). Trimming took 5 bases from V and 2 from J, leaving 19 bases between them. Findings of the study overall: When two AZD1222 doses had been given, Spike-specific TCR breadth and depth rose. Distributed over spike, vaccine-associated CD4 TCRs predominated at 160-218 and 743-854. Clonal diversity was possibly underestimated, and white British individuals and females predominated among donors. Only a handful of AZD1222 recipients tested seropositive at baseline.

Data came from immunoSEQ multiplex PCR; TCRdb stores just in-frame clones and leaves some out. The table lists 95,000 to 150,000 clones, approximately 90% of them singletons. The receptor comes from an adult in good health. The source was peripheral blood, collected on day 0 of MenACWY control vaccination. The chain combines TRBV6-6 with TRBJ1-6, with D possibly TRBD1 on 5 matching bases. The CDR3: CASSPHGGVGTYNSPLHF. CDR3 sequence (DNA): TGTGCCAGCAGTCCCCACGGGGGGGTCGGTACCTATAATTCACCCCTCCACTTT.